This TCR beta chain was profiled in a study of T cell changes during pregnancy in multiple sclerosis (dated by TCRdb to 2018 to 2020). Study-level background: The study examined how the T cell repertoire changed over the course of pregnancy in women with multiple sclerosis.

Note on this clone: The target of this receptor is not known. Per-base qualities were not stored, and no clone one base away is much larger.

Library preparation employed the immunoSEQ multiplex PCR assay. Held by TCRdb, this immuneACCESS table contains in-frame sequences only and omits some clones. Under half of the omission traces to an unresolved V gene where checked; the cause of the rest is unknown. The sample table shows over 45,000 clones, and around 92% are seen once. The ten largest clonotypes hold approximately 2.2% of the sample. CDR1 and CDR2 are drawn from the germline V gene: SGHRS, YFSETQ. The CDR3 numbers 18 residues from cysteine through phenylalanine. The retained sequence is limited to the CDR3, 54 bases, with the frame set at the first base. V and J lose 3 bases and 2 bases, and a span of 20 bases separates them.

The sequenced sample was peripheral blood, obtained in the third trimester of pregnancy. This receptor was identified in a female donor with multiple sclerosis, enrolled in a pregnancy study. The rearrangement combines TRBV5-1 with TRBJ1-4; the D region possibly corresponds to TRBD1 (6 bases align). At the DNA level, the sequence is TGCGCCAGCAGCTCCGATCACAGGGATTTGAGGACTAATGAAAAACTGTTTTTT. Its amino acids are CASSSDHRDLRTNEKLFF.